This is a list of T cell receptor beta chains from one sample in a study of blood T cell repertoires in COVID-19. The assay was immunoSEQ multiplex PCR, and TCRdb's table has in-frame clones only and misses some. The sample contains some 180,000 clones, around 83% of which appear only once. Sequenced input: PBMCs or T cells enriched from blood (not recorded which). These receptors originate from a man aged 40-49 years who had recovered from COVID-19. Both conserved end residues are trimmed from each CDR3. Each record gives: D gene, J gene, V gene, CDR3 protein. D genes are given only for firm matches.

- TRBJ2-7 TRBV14 ASSPQAGARYEQY
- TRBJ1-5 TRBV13 ASSRGQSNQPQH
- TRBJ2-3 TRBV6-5 ASSRDTTDTQY
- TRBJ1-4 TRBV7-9 ASSFPQAVSTNEKLF
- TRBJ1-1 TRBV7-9 ASSIQGNTEAF
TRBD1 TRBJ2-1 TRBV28 ASSLRAGGRNEQF
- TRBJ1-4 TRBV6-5 ASSKQANEKLF
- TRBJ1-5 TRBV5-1 ASSLSGGNQPQH
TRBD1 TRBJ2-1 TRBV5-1 ASSRGQGSYNEQF
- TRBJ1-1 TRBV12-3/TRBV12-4 ASRRGGEAF
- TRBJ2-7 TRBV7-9 ASSLTTFPYEQY
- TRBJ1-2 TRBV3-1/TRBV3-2 ASSQFRRAVDYGYT
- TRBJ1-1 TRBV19 ASSKTTVGNTEAF
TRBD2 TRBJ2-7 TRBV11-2 ASSLFTRTSGHEQY
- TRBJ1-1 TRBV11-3 ASSTRGLDTEAF
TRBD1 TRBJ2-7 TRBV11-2 ASSEDRGYEQY
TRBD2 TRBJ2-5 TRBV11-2 ASSPAGGDGTQY
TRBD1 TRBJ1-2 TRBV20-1 SASQGAGANYGYT
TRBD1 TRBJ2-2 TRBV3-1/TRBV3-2 ASGHRGHNTGELF
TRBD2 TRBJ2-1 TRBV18 ASSPSAGDGNEQF
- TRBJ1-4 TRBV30 AWSAATNEKLF
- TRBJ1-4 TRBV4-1 ASSQIQGYSEKLF
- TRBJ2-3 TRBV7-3 ASSPEGGGTDTQY
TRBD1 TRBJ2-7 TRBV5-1 ASSSDPGGEQY
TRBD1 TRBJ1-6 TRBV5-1 ASSLTVSQGLNSPLH
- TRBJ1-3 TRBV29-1 SAGHAGNTIY
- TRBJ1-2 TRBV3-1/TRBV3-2 ASSPQGVEGYGYT
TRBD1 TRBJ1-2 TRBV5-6 ATSQGNYGYT
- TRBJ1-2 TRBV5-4 ASSLTGAGYGYT
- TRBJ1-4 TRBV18 ASYRATNEKLF
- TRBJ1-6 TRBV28 ASSSTVNSPLH
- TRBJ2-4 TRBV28 ASSFSGGAKNIQY